This TCR beta chain was found in a study of cytotoxic CD8 clonotypes in ibrutinib-treated CLL. Study-level background: Recorded responses included approximately 25 partial and 2 complete; following median roughly 70 months, approximately 14 stayed remitted and about 12 progressed.

Around 2 micrograms of genomic DNA (from cryopreserved PBMCs) were used for TCR beta libraries. TCRdb's table, derived via immunoSEQ multiplex PCR, lists solely in-frame clones and lacks some. The table has approximately 300,000 clones, 80% seen once. The germline CDR1 and CDR2 sequences are MRHNA and SNTAGT. The CDR3 has 14 amino acids. Trimming removed 6 bases from V and 6 bases from J, with 15 bases in between. Sequencing was performed on PBMCs, taken before ibrutinib treatment. The chain combines TRBV6-4 with TRBJ1-5, with D perhaps matching TRBD1 (5 bases). This TCR derives from a human donor with chronic lymphocytic leukemia. CDR3 in amino acids: CASRGTASGQPQHF. CDR3 sequence (DNA): TGTGCCAGCAGGGGGACCGCCTCTGGTCAGCCCCAGCATTTT.